Shown below are 2 T cell receptor beta chains from a single sample sequenced in a study of cytomegalovirus exposure and HLA in healthy donors. The PCR used 60 Vbeta and 13 Jbeta primers. Generated by immunoSEQ multiplex PCR, the TCRdb table keeps only in-frame clones and is missing some. The sample lists 150,000 or so clones, about 73% occurring once. Source material: PBMCs. The receptor set was obtained from a man aged 40-50 years in good health and CMV-seropositive.

This clone was seen only once. J is TRBJ2-5 and V is TRBV29-1; possible D gene TRBD1, 5 bases. The V gene lost 6 bases and the J gene lost 2 bases, with 13 bases spanning the gap. Germline lookup yields CDR1 SQVTM and CDR2 ANQGSEA. The length of the CDR3 is 13 residues. Here the CDR3 DNA reads TGCAGCGTAAGAAAGACAGCGCAAGAGACCCAGTACTTC. Translation: CSVRKTAQETQYF.

The J gene is TRBJ2-3, the V gene TRBV5-6; 7 nucleotides align to TRBD1. This CDR3 has 16 amino acids. Germline CDR1 and CDR2: SGHDT and YYEEEE. V shed 3 bases and J 1 base; nucleotides not matched to a gene: 8. The CDR3 spells CASSSPTGSGTDTQYF. CDR3 nucleotide sequence: TGTGCCAGCAGCTCCCCGACAGGGTCCGGCACAGATACGCAGTATTTT.